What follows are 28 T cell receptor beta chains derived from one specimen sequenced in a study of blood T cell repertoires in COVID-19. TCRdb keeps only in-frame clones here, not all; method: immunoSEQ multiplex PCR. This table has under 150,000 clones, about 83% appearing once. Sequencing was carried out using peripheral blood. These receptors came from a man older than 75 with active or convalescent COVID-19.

CDR3: CASSSFSTSGGSDEQFF. The CDR3 DNA reads TGTGCCAGCAGTTCCTTTTCGACTAGCGGGGGGTCGGATGAGCAGTTCTTC. This chain links TRBV6-2 or TRBV6-3 with TRBJ2-1, with 13 bases matching TRBD2. Germline V gives CDR1 MNHEY, CDR2 SVGEGT. The CDR3 extends over 17 amino acids. The V and J ends lost 4 bases and 8 bases, in that order; junction bases with no gene match: 11.

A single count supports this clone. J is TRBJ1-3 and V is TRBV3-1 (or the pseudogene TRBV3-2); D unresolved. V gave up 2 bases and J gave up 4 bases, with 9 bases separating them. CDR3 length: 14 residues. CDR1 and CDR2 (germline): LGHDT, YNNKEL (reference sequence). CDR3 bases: TGTGCCAGCAGCCAACAGTCATCCGGAAACACCATATATTTT. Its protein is CASSQQSSGNTIYF.

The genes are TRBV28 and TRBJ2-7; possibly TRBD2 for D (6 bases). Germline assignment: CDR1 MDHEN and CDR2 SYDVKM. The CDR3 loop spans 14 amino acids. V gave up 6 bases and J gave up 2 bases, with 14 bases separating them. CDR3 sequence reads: CASSLSSAAYEQYF. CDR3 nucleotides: TGTGCCAGCAGCCTATCTAGCGCGGCCTACGAGCAGTACTTC. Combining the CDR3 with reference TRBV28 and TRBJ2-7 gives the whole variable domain DVKVTQSSRYLVKRTGEKVFLECVQDMDHENMFWYRQDPGLGLRLIYFSYDVKMKEKGDIPEGYSVSREKKERFSLILESASTNQTSMYLCASSLSSAAYEQYFGPGTRLTVT.

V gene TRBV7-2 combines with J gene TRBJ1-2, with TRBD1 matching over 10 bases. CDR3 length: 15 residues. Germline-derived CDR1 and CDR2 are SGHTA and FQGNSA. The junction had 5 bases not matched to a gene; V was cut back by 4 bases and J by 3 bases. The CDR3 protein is CASSSRTGGDYGYTF. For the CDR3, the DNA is TGTGCCAGCAGCTCCCGGACAGGGGGGGACTATGGCTACACCTTC.

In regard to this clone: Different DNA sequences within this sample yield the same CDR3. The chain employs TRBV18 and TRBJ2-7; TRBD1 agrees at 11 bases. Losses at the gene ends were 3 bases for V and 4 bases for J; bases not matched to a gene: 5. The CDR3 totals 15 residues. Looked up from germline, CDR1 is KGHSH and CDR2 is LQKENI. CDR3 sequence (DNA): TGTGCCAGCTCACCCGGGACAGGGGGGTCGTACGAGCAGTACTTC. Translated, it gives CASSPGTGGSYEQYF.

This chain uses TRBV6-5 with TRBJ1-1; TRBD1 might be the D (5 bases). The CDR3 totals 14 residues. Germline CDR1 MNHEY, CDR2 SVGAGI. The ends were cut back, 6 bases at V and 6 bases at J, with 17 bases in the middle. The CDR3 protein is CASSVNGGVAEAFF. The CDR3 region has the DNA TGTGCCAGCAGCGTAAACGGGGGTGTGGCTGAAGCTTTCTTT.

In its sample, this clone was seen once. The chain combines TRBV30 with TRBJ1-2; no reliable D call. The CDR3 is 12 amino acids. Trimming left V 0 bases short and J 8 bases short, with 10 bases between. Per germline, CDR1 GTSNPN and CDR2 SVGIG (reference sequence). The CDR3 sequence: CAWSVNKQGYTF. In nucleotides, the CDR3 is TGTGCCTGGAGTGTAAACAAACAGGGCTACACCTTC. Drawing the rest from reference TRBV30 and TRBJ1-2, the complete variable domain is SQTIHQWPATLVQPVGSPLSLECTVEGTSNPNLYWYRQAAGRGLQLLFYSVGIGQISSEVPQNLSASRPQDRQFILSSKKLLLSDSGFYLCAWSVNKQGYTFGSGTRLTVV.

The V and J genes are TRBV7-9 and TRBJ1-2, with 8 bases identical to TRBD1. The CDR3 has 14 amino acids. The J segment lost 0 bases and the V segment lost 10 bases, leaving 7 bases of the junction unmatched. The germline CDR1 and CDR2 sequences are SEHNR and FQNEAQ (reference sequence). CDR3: CATDNRGTNYGYTF. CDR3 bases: TGTGCCACCGATAACAGGGGGACTAACTATGGCTACACCTTC.

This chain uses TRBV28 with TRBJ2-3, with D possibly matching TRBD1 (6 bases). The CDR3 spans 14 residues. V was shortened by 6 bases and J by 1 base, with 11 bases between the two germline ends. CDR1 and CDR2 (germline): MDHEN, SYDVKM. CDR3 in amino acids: CASSSGVGTDTQYF. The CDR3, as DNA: TGTGCCAGCAGCTCAGGGGTCGGCACAGATACGCAGTATTTT. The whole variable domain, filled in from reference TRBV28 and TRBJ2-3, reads DVKVTQSSRYLVKRTGEKVFLECVQDMDHENMFWYRQDPGLGLRLIYFSYDVKMKEKGDIPEGYSVSREKKERFSLILESASTNQTSMYLCASSSGVGTDTQYFGPGTRLTVL.

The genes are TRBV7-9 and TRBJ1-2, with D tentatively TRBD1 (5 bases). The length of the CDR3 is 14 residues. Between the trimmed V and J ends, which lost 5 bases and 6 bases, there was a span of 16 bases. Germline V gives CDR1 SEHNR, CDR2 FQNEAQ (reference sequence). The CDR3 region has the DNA TGTGCCAGCAGCAAAGGTCCGGCAGGGCATGGCTACACCTTC. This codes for CASSKGPAGHGYTF.

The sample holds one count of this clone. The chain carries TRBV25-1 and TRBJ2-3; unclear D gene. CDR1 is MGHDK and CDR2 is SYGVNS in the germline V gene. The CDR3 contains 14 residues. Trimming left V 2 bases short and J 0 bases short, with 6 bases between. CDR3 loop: CASSERYSTDTQYF. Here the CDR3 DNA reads TGTGCCAGCAGTGAACGGTATAGCACAGATACGCAGTATTTT.

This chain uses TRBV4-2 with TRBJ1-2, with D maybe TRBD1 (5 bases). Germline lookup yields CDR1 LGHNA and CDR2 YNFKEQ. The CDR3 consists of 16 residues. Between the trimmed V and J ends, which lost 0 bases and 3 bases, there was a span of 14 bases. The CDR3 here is CASSQDFVLGDYGYTF. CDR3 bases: TGTGCCAGCAGCCAAGATTTTGTGTTAGGGGACTATGGCTACACCTTC.

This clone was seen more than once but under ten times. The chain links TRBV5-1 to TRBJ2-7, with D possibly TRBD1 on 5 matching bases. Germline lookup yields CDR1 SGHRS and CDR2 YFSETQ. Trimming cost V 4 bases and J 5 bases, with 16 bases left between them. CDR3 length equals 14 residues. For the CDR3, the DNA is TGCGCCAGCAGCAGGGGAAGAGCAGACGACGAGCAGTACTTC. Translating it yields CASSRGRADDEQYF. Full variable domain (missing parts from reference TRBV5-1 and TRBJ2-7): KAGVTQTPRYLIKTRGQQVTLSCSPISGHRSVSWYQQTPGQGLQFLFEYFSETQRNKGNFPGRFSGRQFSNSRSEMNVSTLELGDSALYLCASSRGRADDEQYFGPGTRLTVT.

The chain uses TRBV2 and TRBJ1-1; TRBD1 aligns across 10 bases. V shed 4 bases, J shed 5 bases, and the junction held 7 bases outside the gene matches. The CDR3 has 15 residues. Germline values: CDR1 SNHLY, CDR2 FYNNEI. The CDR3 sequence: CASSGRTGGGTEAFF. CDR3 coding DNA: TGTGCCAGCAGTGGGCGGACAGGGGGAGGGACTGAAGCTTTCTTT. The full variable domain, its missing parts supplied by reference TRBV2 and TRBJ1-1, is EPEVTQTPSHQVTQMGQEVILRCVPISNHLYFYWYRQILGQKVEFLVSFYNNEISEKSEIFDDQFSVERPDGSNFTLKIRSTKLEDSAMYFCASSGRTGGGTEAFFGQGTRLTVV.

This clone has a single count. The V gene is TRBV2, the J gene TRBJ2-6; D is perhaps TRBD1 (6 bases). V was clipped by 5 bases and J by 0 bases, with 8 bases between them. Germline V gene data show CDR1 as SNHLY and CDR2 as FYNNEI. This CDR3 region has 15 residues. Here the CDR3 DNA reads TGTGCCAGCAGTTTGACAGGCTCTGGGGCCAACGTCCTGACTTTC. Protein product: CASSLTGSGANVLTF.

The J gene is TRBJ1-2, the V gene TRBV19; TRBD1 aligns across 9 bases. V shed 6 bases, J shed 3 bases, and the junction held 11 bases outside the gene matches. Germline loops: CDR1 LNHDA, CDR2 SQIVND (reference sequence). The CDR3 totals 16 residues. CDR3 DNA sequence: TGTGCCAGTAGCGTACAGGGGGCCCCTGCTGACTATGGCTACACCTTC. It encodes CASSVQGAPADYGYTF.

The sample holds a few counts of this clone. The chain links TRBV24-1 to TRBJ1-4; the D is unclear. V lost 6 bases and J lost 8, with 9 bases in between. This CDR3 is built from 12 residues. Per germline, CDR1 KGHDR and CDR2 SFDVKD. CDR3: CATSFSGEKLFF. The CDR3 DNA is TGTGCCACCAGTTTTTCGGGGGAAAAACTGTTTTTT.

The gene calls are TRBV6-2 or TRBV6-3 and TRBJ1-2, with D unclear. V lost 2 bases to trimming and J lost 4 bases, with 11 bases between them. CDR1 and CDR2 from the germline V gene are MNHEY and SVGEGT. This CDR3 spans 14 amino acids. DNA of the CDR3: TGTGCCAGCAGTTACGGGCAGAGTAGCTATGGCTACACCTTC. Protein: CASSYGQSSYGYTF.

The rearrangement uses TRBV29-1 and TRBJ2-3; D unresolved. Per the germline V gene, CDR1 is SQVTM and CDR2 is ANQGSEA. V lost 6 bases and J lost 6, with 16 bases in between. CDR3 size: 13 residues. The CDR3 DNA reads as TGCAGCGTCGCCGGCTGGGCGATGGATACGCAGTATTTT. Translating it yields CSVAGWAMDTQYF.

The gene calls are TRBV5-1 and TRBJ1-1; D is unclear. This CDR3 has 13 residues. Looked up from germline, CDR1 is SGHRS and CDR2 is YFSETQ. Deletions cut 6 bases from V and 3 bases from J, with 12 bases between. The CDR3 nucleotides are TGCGCCAGCAACCCCAACGGTTACACTGAAGCTTTCTTT. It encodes CASNPNGYTEAFF.

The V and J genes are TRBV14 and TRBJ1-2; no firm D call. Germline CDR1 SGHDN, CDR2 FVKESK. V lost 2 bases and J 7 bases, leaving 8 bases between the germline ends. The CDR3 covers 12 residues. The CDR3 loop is CASSQYQAGYTF. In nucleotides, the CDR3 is TGTGCCAGCAGCCAATATCAAGCTGGCTACACCTTC. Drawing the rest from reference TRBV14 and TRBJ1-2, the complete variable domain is EAGVTQFPSHSVIEKGQTVTLRCDPISGHDNLYWYRRVMGKEIKFLLHFVKESKQDESGMPNNRFLAERTGGTYSTLKVQPAELEDSGVYFCASSQYQAGYTFGSGTRLTVV.

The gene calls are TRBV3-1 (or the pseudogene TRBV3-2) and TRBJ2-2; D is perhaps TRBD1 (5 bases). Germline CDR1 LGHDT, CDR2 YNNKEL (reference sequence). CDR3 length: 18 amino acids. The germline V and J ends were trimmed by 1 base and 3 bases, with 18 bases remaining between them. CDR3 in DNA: TGTGCCAGCAGCCAAGTCCGTGTGGGCAAAGGGGACACCGGGGAGCTGTTTTTT. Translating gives CASSQVRVGKGDTGELFF.

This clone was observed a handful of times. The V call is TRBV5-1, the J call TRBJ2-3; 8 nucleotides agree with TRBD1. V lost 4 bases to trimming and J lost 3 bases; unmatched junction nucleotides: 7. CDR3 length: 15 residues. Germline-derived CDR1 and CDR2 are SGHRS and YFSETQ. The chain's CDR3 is CASSTHGQGTDTQYF. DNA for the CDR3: TGCGCCAGCAGCACCCACGGACAGGGAACAGATACGCAGTATTTT.

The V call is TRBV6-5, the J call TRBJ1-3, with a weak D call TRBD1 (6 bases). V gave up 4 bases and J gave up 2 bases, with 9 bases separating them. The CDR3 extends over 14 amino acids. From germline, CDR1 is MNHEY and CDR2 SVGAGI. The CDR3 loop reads CASSSKGAGNTIYF. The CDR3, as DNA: TGTGCCAGCAGTTCCAAGGGGGCTGGAAACACCATATATTTT.

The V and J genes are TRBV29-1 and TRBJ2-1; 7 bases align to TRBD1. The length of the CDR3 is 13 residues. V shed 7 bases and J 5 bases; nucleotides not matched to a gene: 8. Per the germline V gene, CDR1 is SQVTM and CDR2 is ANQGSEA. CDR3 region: CSGAGTANNEQFF. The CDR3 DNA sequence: TGCAGCGGGGCCGGGACAGCAAACAATGAGCAGTTCTTC.

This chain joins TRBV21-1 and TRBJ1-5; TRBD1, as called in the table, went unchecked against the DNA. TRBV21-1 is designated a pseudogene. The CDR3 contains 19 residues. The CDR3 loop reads CASSKPRGLPVAGNQPQHF. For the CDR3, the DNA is TGTGCCAGCAGCAAGCCCAGGGGGCTACCCGTTGCGGGCAATCAGCCCCAGCATTTT.

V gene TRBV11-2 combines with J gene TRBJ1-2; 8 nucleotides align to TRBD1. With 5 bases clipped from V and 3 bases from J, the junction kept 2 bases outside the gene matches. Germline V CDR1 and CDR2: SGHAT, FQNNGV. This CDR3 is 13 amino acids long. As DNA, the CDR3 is TGTGCCAGCAGCCGGGGACAGGACTATGGCTACACCTTC. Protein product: CASSRGQDYGYTF.

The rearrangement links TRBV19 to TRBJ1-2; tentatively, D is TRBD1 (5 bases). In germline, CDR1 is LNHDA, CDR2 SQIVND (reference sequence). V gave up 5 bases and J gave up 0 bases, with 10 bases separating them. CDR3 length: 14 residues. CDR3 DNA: TGTGCCAGTAGTGGGCGACAGTCTAACTATGGCTACACCTTC. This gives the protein CASSGRQSNYGYTF.